This section outlines one T cell receptor beta chain sequence together with its context. This clone turned up a few times. Its target antigen remains unknown. No much larger clone exists at a distance of one base, and base qualities are not known. These data originate in a study of beta chain features in type 1 diabetes (dated 2018 in TCRdb). For the wider study: No differences in mean age, gender distribution, total cell number or subset yield were found between patients and healthy donors. Across all samples, about 110 million sorted cells were examined, and cell number per subset correlated strongly with RNA yield. The study compared the TCRB repertoires of sorted circulating CD4+ T cell subsets in recently diagnosed type 1 diabetes patients with those in matched healthy donors. Whereas all 30 or so donors provided naive and central memory subsets, regulatory and stem cell-like memory subsets were isolated from just 8 patients and roughly eight healthy donors.

The entire isolated RNA was reverse transcribed using the High Capacity cDNA Reverse Transcription Kit, and thus expressed TCRB transcripts were sequenced. Naive, central memory and regulatory T cell samples underwent deep immunoSEQ sequencing, averaging roughly 3.4 million total reads per sample. Sorted cells were lysed in RLT buffer, and RNA was extracted using DNase-treated RNeasy Micro or Mini kits according to cell number. To prevent cross-contamination, every cell subset was processed on its own, while patient and healthy donor samples were processed together. The immunoSEQ multiplex PCR was used to amplify TCRB sequences from cDNA, yielding 87-bp fragments that span the CDR3 region. Sequencing of the amplicons was done on the Illumina HiSeq platform. Turning to the authors' computational methods: PCR bias was computationally corrected using synthetic template baselines, reads within Hamming distance 2 were collapsed, and singletons that could not be merged were discarded. Reads were aligned to IMGT to assign V, D and J genes, CDR3 length, and insertions or deletions at six rearrangement sites. Clonotype counts were normalized to sorted cell number within each subset before computing true diversity and Gini coefficients with the tcR R package. The overlap coefficient, calculated on TCRB nucleotide sequences, was used to measure repertoire sharing. Out-of-frame TCRB sequences from naive cells were analyzed as a proxy for the pre-selection repertoire. TCRdb carries this immuneACCESS record with in-frame sequences only. Its versions omit some clonotypes, under half of them owing to an unresolved V gene in the studies checked, with the rest unexplained. That table supplies the V and J calls and clone size; D and trimming were determined from the DNA. This sample is represented by approximately 250,000 clones; roughly a quarter of them were singletons. The ten largest clones add up to about 0.012% of the sample.

The CDR3 runs 14 amino acids, cysteine and phenylalanine included. Only the CDR3 region is kept as DNA, spanning 42 bases read in frame from base 1. CDR1 SGHTA and CDR2 FQGNSA are derived from the germline V gene. The V end gives up 5 bases and the J end 6 bases, leaving 6 bases in the junction not matched to a gene. Here is what the overall study found, with its caveats: In all four CD4+ subsets, TCRB CDR3 length was moderately but significantly shorter in type 1 diabetes patients. At VDJ recombination sites, type 1 diabetes patients had fewer insertions and more deleted nucleotides, which implies abnormalities in thymic rearrangement. PCR might favor shorter templates, but patient and control samples were amplified and corrected together, so any skew would affect both groups equally. Sequencing cDNA rather than genomic DNA could over-represent highly expressing activated cells, although activation and CD3 levels did not differ between groups. Naive, central memory and regulatory TCRB repertoires appeared to be more alike among patients than among healthy donors. HLA sub-analyses involved small numbers of individuals, so any influence of HLA type on TCRB rearrangement remained unresolved.

From each donor, a single peripheral blood sample of 100 to 150 mL on average was drawn into heparinised tubes. A BD FACSAria II and a panel including CD45RO, CCR7, CD25, CD127, CD95 and CD27 were used to sort naive, central memory, regulatory and stem cell-like memory CD4+ T cells. A purity above 95% was achieved for all sorted populations. PBMCs were isolated right away by Lymphoprep density gradient centrifugation and were stained directly, without culture. Samples were stained and sorted in pairs, with one healthy donor and one patient per experiment, so that batch effects were minimized. The rearrangement joined TRBV7-2 to TRBJ2-7; 11 of the junction bases match TRBD1. The origin of this receptor is a woman in her twenties or thirties with type 1 diabetes. Sequenced sample: naive CD4+ T cells from blood. Read against the paper, the sample's cell subset or site label means: true naive CD4+ T cells. The CDR3 region has the sequence CASSPWTGGFEQYF. The nucleotide sequence is given as TGTGCCAGCAGCCCCTGGACAGGGGGCTTCGAGCAGTACTTC.